Listed here is a single TCR beta chain. The antigen is not known. The Oncomine TCR Beta short-read assay sequenced DNA from cultured CD4+ T cells. Each CDR3 protein gets one entry after TCRdb re-called the PCR reads with MiXCR. The repertoire holds about 5,400 distinct CDR3 sequences, with 30% to 35% as singletons. CDR1 is SNHLY, CDR2 FYNNEI, per germline. CDR3 length: 16 residues. V trimming: 6 bases; J trimming: 2 bases; junction bases outside the gene matches: 4. Treatment specified: roughly 11-day PBMC culture with coronavirus spike peptide pools or control peptides (ViraFEST assay). This record belongs to a study of vaccination and CD4 T cells after COVID-19.

The sequence was collected from a human donor who had recovered from COVID-19. The chain uses TRBV2 and TRBJ2-3; TRBD2 aligns across 14 bases. Sample: CD4+ T cells from blood, cultured in vitro, taken after SARS-CoV-2 vaccination. The CDR3 nucleotides are TGTGCCAGCAGGCGGACTAGCGGGAGGCCCACAGATACGCAGTATTTT. Its translation: CASRRTSGRPTDTQYF.